This T cell receptor beta chain originates from a study of blood T cell repertoires in COVID-19. At the level of the study: The United States, Italy and Spain supplied acute and convalescent COVID-19 samples. The cDNA or gDNA used as material had been derived from T cells, B-cell-depleted T cells, or PBMCs.

As processed by the authors: Reference gene primers were amplified, and this amplification served to estimate nucleated cell counts. Data came from immunoSEQ multiplex PCR; TCRdb stores just in-frame clones and leaves some out. V and J calls and clone size come straight from that table; D and trimming were deduced from the DNA. The top ten hold approximately 1.5% of the sample, which has about 180,000 clones, roughly 80% seen once. Sequenced input: peripheral blood. This receptor was identified in a human donor in a cohort sampled during active COVID-19.

The CDR3: CASSEGQYGTGTSGNSYEQYF. CDR3 coding DNA: TGCGCCAGCAGTGAGGGGCAGTATGGAACCGGGACTAGCGGGAACTCCTACGAGCAGTACTTC. The chain is built from TRBV10-2 and TRBJ2-7; TRBD2 matches 13 bases. Losses at the gene ends were 2 bases for V and 0 bases for J; bases not matched to a gene: 16. CDR1 WSHSY and CDR2 SAAADI come from the germline V gene. CDR3 size: 21 residues.